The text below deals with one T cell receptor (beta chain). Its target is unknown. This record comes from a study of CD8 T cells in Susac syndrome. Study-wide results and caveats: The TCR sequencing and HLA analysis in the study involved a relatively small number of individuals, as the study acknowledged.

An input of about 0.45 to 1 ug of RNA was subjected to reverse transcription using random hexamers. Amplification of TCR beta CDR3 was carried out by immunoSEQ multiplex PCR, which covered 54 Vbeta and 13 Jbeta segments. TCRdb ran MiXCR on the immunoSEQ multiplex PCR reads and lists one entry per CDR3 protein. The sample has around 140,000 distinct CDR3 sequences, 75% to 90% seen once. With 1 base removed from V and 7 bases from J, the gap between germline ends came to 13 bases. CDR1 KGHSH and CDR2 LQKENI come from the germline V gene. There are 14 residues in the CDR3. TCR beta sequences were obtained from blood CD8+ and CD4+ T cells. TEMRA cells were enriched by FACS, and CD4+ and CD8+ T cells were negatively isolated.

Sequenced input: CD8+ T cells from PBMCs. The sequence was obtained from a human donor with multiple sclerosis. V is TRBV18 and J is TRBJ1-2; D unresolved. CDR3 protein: CASSPRAAGRGYTF. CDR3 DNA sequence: TGTGCCAGCTCACCACGGGCGGCGGGCCGTGGCTACACCTTC.